This T cell receptor beta chain was identified during a study of cytotoxic CD8 clonotypes in ibrutinib-treated CLL. Study results and caveats: Sustained-remission patients were sampled at one set of times and progressing patients at different ones.

Germline assignment: CDR1 LGHNA and CDR2 YNFKEQ. V was cut by 4 bases and J by 2 bases, with 12 bases left in between. The CDR3 runs 14 residues. A remark on this clone: Its antigen is undetermined.

With sequencing, the targeted depth ranged from 1 in 200,000 to 1 in 1 million T cells. Assay used: immunoSEQ multiplex PCR; TCRdb lists only in-frame clones, some missing. Of about 310,000 clones listed, 80% are singletons. The sample in question was PBMCs, obtained before ibrutinib treatment. The TCR sequence derives from a human donor with chronic lymphocytic leukemia. This chain uses TRBV4-2 with TRBJ2-7; D perhaps matches TRBD1 (6 bases). The CDR3 loop reads CASSPGDQTYEQYF. The DNA of the CDR3 is TGTGCCAGCAGCCCAGGGGACCAAACCTACGAGCAGTACTTC.